This record concerns one T cell receptor (beta chain) sequence. As originally analysed: Estimation of nucleated cell counts was performed using reference gene primer amplification. Clones were sequenced by immunoSEQ multiplex PCR, and TCRdb holds only the in-frame ones, with some missing. That table furnishes V, J and clone size, whereas the DNA furnished D and trimming. The table records approximately 67,000 clones, around 90% of them present only once. This sample was included in a study of blood T cell repertoires in COVID-19. In the study overall: Whether acute or convalescent, the COVID-19 samples came from the United States, Italy and Spain. PBMCs, B-cell-depleted T cells, or T cells provided the cDNA or gDNA that made up the material.

The clonotype was recovered from a human donor in a cohort sampled during active COVID-19. Material for sequencing was peripheral blood.

CDR3 loop: CASSLANNEQFF. The DNA for the CDR3 is TGTGCCAGCAGCTTAGCTAACAATGAGCAGTTCTTC. The gene calls are TRBV7-3 and TRBJ2-1, with D unclear. Trimming took off 2 bases at V and 5 bases at J, with 4 bases between the two ends. The CDR3 has 12 residues. Germline V lookup: CDR1 SGHTA, CDR2 FQGTGA.